This entry lists 28 T cell receptor beta chains sequenced from one sample in a study of OX40 agonist ivuxolimab in advanced cancers. Using immunoSEQ multiplex PCR, the repertoire was profiled, and TCRdb retains in-frame clones only, with some absent. The sample lists approximately 110,000 clones; about 90% were seen once. Specimen: CD4+ or CD8+ T cells sorted from blood, collected in a trial of the OX40 agonist ivuxolimab. All receptors come from an adult with an advanced solid tumor such as melanoma, head and neck, liver or kidney cancer.

The chain links TRBV10-1 to TRBJ2-5; TRBD1 is a possible D gene (6 bases). V was cut by 0 bases and J by 11 bases, with 16 bases left in between. The CDR3 extends over 14 amino acids. Germline V gene lookup returns CDR1 WNHNN and CDR2 SYGVQD (reference sequence). CDR3 nucleotides: TGCGCCAGCAGTGAGTCTCTGGGACAATCGGGGCAGTACTTC. As protein: CASSESLGQSGQYF.

The gene calls are TRBV6-6 and TRBJ1-5; TRBD1 might be the D (6 bases). V lost 6 bases and J lost 3, with 18 bases in between. The CDR3 consists of 16 residues. Germline CDR1 and CDR2: MNHNY and SVGAGI (reference sequence). CDR3 coding DNA: TGTGCCAGCAGGGGGGGGCTACAGATCCTCAATCAGCCCCAGCATTTT. It is translated as CASRGGLQILNQPQHF.

This clone was seen a few times. V is TRBV6-5 and J is TRBJ1-1, with TRBD1 as a possible D gene (5 bases). Germline values: CDR1 MNHEY, CDR2 SVGAGI. V was trimmed by 2 bases and J by 0 bases, leaving 10 bases between them. This CDR3 is built from 15 residues. CDR3 coding DNA: TGTGCCAGCAGTTACGGGATGACAGTGAACACTGAAGCTTTCTTT. This codes for CASSYGMTVNTEAFF.

The chain carries TRBV6-1 and TRBJ1-3; no definite D call. Germline lookup yields CDR1 MNHNS and CDR2 SASEGT. Trimming pared 6 bases from V and 0 bases from J, leaving 9 bases between. The CDR3 has 14 amino acids. The CDR3 DNA sequence: TGTGCCAGCAGACGACACGGCTCTGGAAACACCATATATTTT. Encoded protein: CASRRHGSGNTIYF.

CDR3 amino acids: CASTAVGEAAFF. The CDR3, as DNA: TGTGCCAGCACCGCCGTGGGGGAGGCGGCGTTCTTC. The V call is TRBV28, the J call TRBJ2-1; maybe TRBD2 (6 bases). The CDR3 spans 12 residues. V shed 7 bases and J shed 15 bases, with 19 bases lying between them. The germline CDR1 and CDR2 sequences are MDHEN and SYDVKM.

DNA of the CDR3: TGTGCCAGCAGCTCCTTAGGTAGCGGGGTAGGCCCCAGCTCCTACAATGAGCAGTTCTTC. Translation: CASSSLGSGVGPSSYNEQFF. The chain couples TRBV7-3 to TRBJ2-1; 8 bases agree with TRBD2. Trimming at V came to 4 bases and at J to 0 bases, leaving 17 bases not matched to a gene. Germline CDR1 reads SGHTA; CDR2 reads FQGTGA. This CDR3 is 20 amino acids long.

The chain combines TRBV28 with TRBJ2-7; D may be TRBD2 (6 bases). The CDR3 has 15 residues. V shed 4 bases and J shed 2 bases, with 15 bases lying between them. Germline CDR1 MDHEN, CDR2 SYDVKM. CDR3 residues: CASSSPGLVAYEQYF. CDR3 coding DNA: TGTGCCAGCAGTTCACCGGGACTTGTGGCCTACGAGCAGTACTTC.

This chain connects TRBV6-5 to TRBJ2-3; D is unclear. Germline CDR1 and CDR2: MNHEY and SVGAGI. The CDR3 contains 12 residues. V was cut by 5 bases and J by 2 bases, with 5 bases left in between. CDR3 nucleotide sequence: TGTGCCAGCAGTGCTACCACAGATACGCAGTATTTT. Translation: CASSATTDTQYF.

The chain uses TRBV5-8 and TRBJ1-5, with D hard to call. The CDR3 is 15 amino acids. Germline V lookup: CDR1 SGHTS, CDR2 YDEGEE. Trimming removed 2 bases at V and 5 bases at J, with 14 bases between. CDR3 region: CASSLYEQADQPQHF. CDR3 sequence (DNA): TGTGCCAGCAGCTTATATGAGCAGGCCGATCAGCCCCAGCATTTT.

V usage is TRBV4-2 and J usage is TRBJ2-5; maybe TRBD2 (6 bases). The V end was cut by 0 bases, the J end by 5 bases, with 13 bases between. CDR1 and CDR2 from the germline V gene are LGHNA and YNFKEQ. The CDR3 sequence is 15 residues long. CDR3 nucleotides: TGTGCCAGCAGCCAAGACTTATCGGGAGCGGAGACCCAGTACTTC. Residues: CASSQDLSGAETQYF.

The J gene is TRBJ2-1, the V gene TRBV7-9; D is tentatively TRBD1 or TRBD2 (5 bases each). The CDR3 covers 12 residues. Germline V gives CDR1 SEHNR, CDR2 FQNEAQ (reference sequence). Trimming removed 4 bases at V and 6 bases at J, with 7 bases between. In DNA form, the CDR3 reads TGTGCCAGCAGCTACGGGGCCAATGAGCAGTTCTTC. It encodes CASSYGANEQFF. The variable domain in full, completed from reference TRBV7-9 and TRBJ2-1, reads DTGVSQNPRHKITKRGQNVTFRCDPISEHNRLYWYRQTLGQGPEFLTYFQNEAQLEKSRLLSDRFSAERPKGSFSTLEIQRTEQGDSAMYLCASSYGANEQFFGPGTRLTVL.

Comment on this clone: An end of the junction does not agree with germline; a read error may underlie this. The chain combines TRBV2 with TRBJ1-2; D may be TRBD1 (5 bases). The CDR3 runs to 11 residues. The germline CDR1 and CDR2 sequences are SNHLY and FYNNEI. The CDR3 here is CASSEVQGSSF. CDR3 DNA sequence: TGTGCCAGCAGTGAAGTCCAGGGTAGTTCCTTC. The whole variable domain, remainder taken from reference TRBV2 and TRBJ1-2, is EPEVTQTPSHQVTQMGQEVILRCVPISNHLYFYWYRQILGQKVEFLVSFYNNEISEKSEIFDDQFSVERPDGSNFTLKIRSTKLEDSAMYFCASSEVQGSSFGSGTRLTVV.

The V call is TRBV18, the J call TRBJ2-3; D not resolved. The germline gives CDR1 KGHSH, CDR2 LQKENI. Trimming removed 4 bases at V and 2 bases at J, with 4 bases between. There are 12 residues in the CDR3. Here the CDR3 reads CASSLYTDTQYF. The CDR3 coding sequence is TGTGCCAGCTCACTATACACAGATACGCAGTATTTT.

The chain employs TRBV27 and TRBJ1-5; 7 nucleotides agree with TRBD1. Per germline, CDR1 MNHEY and CDR2 SMNVEV (reference sequence). The CDR3 covers 14 residues. V lost 5 bases, J lost 0 bases, and 1 base stayed unmatched. CDR3 DNA: TGTGCCAGCAGTGGACAGGATAGCAATCAGCCCCAGCATTTT. Translated, it gives CASSGQDSNQPQHF.

DNA for the CDR3: TGCGCCAGCAGCGCGGACAGGAGCACAGATACGCAGTATTTT. Amino acid sequence: CASSADRSTDTQYF. The chain is built from TRBV5-1 and TRBJ2-3; TRBD1 aligns across 7 bases. The V segment lost 4 bases and the J segment 0 bases; nucleotides outside the gene matches: 2. Germline V gene data show CDR1 as SGHRS and CDR2 as YFSETQ. The CDR3 runs 14 residues. Looking up the rest from reference TRBV5-1 and TRBJ2-3 gives the full variable domain: KAGVTQTPRYLIKTRGQQVTLSCSPISGHRSVSWYQQTPGQGLQFLFEYFSETQRNKGNFPGRFSGRQFSNSRSEMNVSTLELGDSALYLCASSADRSTDTQYFGPGTRLTVL.

The chain carries TRBV18 and TRBJ2-2, with 7 bases identical to TRBD1. This CDR3 has 17 residues. Trimming cost V 1 base and J 4 bases; bases outside gene matches: 9. Germline CDR1 and CDR2: KGHSH and LQKENI. The CDR3 sequence: CASSPQDRAVFTGELFF. The CDR3 region has the DNA TGTGCCAGCTCACCACAAGACAGGGCAGTATTCACCGGGGAGCTGTTTTTT.

The chain recombines TRBV30 with TRBJ1-5; D gene uncertain. There are 15 residues in the CDR3. Trimming took 1 base from V and 2 from J, leaving 12 bases between them. The germline gives CDR1 GTSNPN, CDR2 SVGIG (reference sequence). The CDR3 sequence is CAWSGQSIGNQPQHF. For the CDR3, the DNA is TGTGCCTGGAGTGGCCAGAGCATAGGCAATCAGCCCCAGCATTTT.

The chain has TRBV10-1 and TRBJ2-1; TRBD2 matches at 8 bases. The CDR3 has 18 amino acids. Unmatched junction bases numbered 19, after V lost 4 bases and J lost 8 bases. Per germline, CDR1 WNHNN and CDR2 SYGVQD (reference sequence). The CDR3 loop is CASSGGLAGGWGSDEQFF. CDR3 DNA sequence: TGCGCCAGCAGTGGGGGTCTCGCGGGAGGCTGGGGATCGGATGAGCAGTTCTTC.

The chain has TRBV10-3 and TRBJ2-3, with 11 positions matching TRBD2. This CDR3 is built from 16 residues. The V gene end was trimmed by 3 bases and the J gene end by 2 bases; junction bases not matched to a gene: 4. Germline V gives CDR1 ENHRY, CDR2 SYGVKD. Written as DNA, the CDR3 is TGTGCCATCAGTGATACGGGACTAGCGGTCACAGATACGCAGTATTTT. Translating it yields CAISDTGLAVTDTQYF.

The chain combines TRBV18 with TRBJ2-1; possible D gene TRBD2, 6 bases. V lost 5 bases and J 10 bases, leaving 12 bases between the germline ends. CDR3 length: 12 amino acids. CDR1 is KGHSH, CDR2 LQKENI, per germline. The CDR3 protein is CASSSSGVEQFF. The CDR3 DNA is TGTGCCAGCTCATCCTCGGGAGTCGAGCAGTTCTTC.

The chain links TRBV10-3 to TRBJ2-4, with 8 bases matching TRBD1. CDR3 size: 15 residues. Germline V gene lookup returns CDR1 ENHRY and CDR2 SYGVKD. V was clipped by 5 bases and J by 5 bases; unmatched bases: 8. In DNA, the CDR3 is TGTGCCATCAGTCCTACGACAGGGGAGGAAAACATTCAGTACTTC. As protein: CAISPTTGEENIQYF.

The rearrangement uses TRBV18 and TRBJ1-5; TRBD1 agrees at 8 bases. V trimming: 5 bases; J trimming: 11 bases; junction bases outside the gene matches: 8. CDR1 KGHSH and CDR2 LQKENI come from the germline V gene. CDR3 size: 13 residues. The CDR3 spells CASSGQGGASQHF. CDR3 DNA: TGTGCCAGCTCAGGACAGGGCGGTGCGTCCCAGCATTTT. Looking up the rest from reference TRBV18 and TRBJ1-5 gives the full variable domain: NAGVMQNPRHLVRRRGQEARLRCSPMKGHSHVYWYRQLPEEGLKFMVYLQKENIIDESGMPKERFSAEFPKEGPSILRIQQVVRGDSAAYFCASSGQGGASQHFGDGTRLSIL.

The CDR3 spells CASSWDREETQYF. The CDR3 DNA reads as TGCGCCAGCAGCTGGGACAGGGAAGAGACCCAGTACTTC. The chain employs TRBV5-1 and TRBJ2-5, with 9 bases fitting TRBD1. Trimming took 3 bases from V and 3 from J; bases not matched to a gene: 0. This CDR3 spans 13 amino acids. Germline V gene lookup returns CDR1 SGHRS and CDR2 YFSETQ.

The chain carries TRBV7-3 and TRBJ2-2; possible D gene TRBD1, 7 bases. The CDR3 extends over 16 amino acids. The V end lost 2 bases, the J end lost 4 bases, and 14 bases lay between the germline ends. Germline V CDR1 and CDR2: SGHTA, FQGTGA. CDR3 nucleotides: TGTGCCAGCAGCTTATCGGAGGGGGCGCGCACCGGGGAGCTGTTTTTT. This translates into CASSLSEGARTGELFF.

This clone has only one observation. The chain employs TRBV5-1 and TRBJ2-5, with D perhaps TRBD1 (6 bases). This CDR3 is built from 14 residues. Germline CDR1 SGHRS, CDR2 YFSETQ. Trimming cost V 2 bases and J 4 bases, with 12 bases left between them. CDR3: CASSLGGEGETQYF. CDR3 bases: TGCGCCAGCAGCTTAGGGGGAGAGGGAGAGACCCAGTACTTC.

This clone has only a few counts. The chain has TRBV2 and TRBJ2-7; 7 nucleotides match TRBD1. V was pared by 6 bases and J by 3 bases, with 5 bases of the junction left unmatched. Germline V gene data show CDR1 as SNHLY and CDR2 as FYNNEI. The CDR3 has 13 amino acids. CDR3 in DNA: TGTGCCAGCAGAAGGGACAGTGTCTACGAGCAGTACTTC. It translates to CASRRDSVYEQYF.

CDR3 coding DNA: TGTGCCAGCAGTGAAGGGGCCGCGAACACCGGGGAGCTGTTTTTT. Amino acid sequence: CASSEGAANTGELFF. J is TRBJ2-2 and V is TRBV2; D remains unclear. CDR1 and CDR2 (germline): SNHLY, FYNNEI. This CDR3 comprises 15 residues. Trimming shortened V by 1 base and J by 0 bases, and 6 bases separated the two germline ends.

The rearrangement joins TRBV5-1 to TRBJ2-7, with no clear D. Germline CDR1 SGHRS, CDR2 YFSETQ. The CDR3 is 14 amino acids. Deletions cut 0 bases from V and 4 bases from J, with 11 bases between. In DNA, the CDR3 is TGCGCCAGCAGCTTGGCCGGAACGGATTACGAGCAGTACTTC. The encoded protein is CASSLAGTDYEQYF.